This paragraph reports one T cell receptor beta chain. Antigen unknown. Germline values: CDR1 GTSNPN, CDR2 SVGIG (reference sequence). Trimming took off 5 bases at V and 0 bases at J, with 13 bases between the two ends. This CDR3 is 14 amino acids long. Extraction yielded at least 6 micrograms of total RNA per sample. The data were taken from a study of blood T cells in healthy people across ages. Findings of the study overall: Comparison with aged donors showed that long-lived donors had more naive CD4+ cells and higher diversity.

It was with a sample-barcoded 5' primer and a J-beta primer mix that a second PCR of about 6 to 12 cycles was run. Template switching added a 12-random-nucleotide identifier to every cDNA molecule. TCRdb ran MiXCR on the 5' RACE reads and lists one entry per CDR3 protein. Of about 1.6 million distinct CDR3 sequences listed, 30% to 35% are singletons. Sequences were obtained from blood. This chain uses TRBV30 with TRBJ1-2; unclear D gene. This TCR derives from a woman younger than 45 in good health. CDR3 protein: CAWAVGVANYGYTF. In DNA, the CDR3 is TGTGCCTGGGCGGTGGGAGTTGCTAACTATGGCTACACCTTC.